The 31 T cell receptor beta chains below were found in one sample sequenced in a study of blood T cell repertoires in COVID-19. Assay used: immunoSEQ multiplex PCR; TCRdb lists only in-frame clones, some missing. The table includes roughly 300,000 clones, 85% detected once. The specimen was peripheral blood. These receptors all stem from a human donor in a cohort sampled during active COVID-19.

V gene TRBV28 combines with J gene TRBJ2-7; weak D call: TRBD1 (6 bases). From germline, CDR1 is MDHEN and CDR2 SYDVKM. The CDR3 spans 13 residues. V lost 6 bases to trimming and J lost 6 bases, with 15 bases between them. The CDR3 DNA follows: TGTGCCAGCAGCCAAACGGGACACTCCGAGCAGTACTTC. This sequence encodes CASSQTGHSEQYF.

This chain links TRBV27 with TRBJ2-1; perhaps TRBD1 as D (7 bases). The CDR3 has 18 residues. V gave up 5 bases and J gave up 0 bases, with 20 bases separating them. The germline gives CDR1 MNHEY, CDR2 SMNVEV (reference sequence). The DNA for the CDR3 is TGTGCCAGCAGTCGGAGGGGGCCGCCGTCGAGCTCCTACAATGAGCAGTTCTTC. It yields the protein CASSRRGPPSSSYNEQFF.

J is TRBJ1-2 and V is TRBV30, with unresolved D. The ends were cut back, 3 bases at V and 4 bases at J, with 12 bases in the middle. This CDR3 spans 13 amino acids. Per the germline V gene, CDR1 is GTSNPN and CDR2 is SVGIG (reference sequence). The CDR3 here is CAWRDKGGYGYTF. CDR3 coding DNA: TGTGCCTGGAGGGATAAGGGAGGCTATGGCTACACCTTC. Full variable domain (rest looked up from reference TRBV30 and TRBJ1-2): SQTIHQWPATLVQPVGSPLSLECTVEGTSNPNLYWYRQAAGRGLQLLFYSVGIGQISSEVPQNLSASRPQDRQFILSSKKLLLSDSGFYLCAWRDKGGYGYTFGSGTRLTVV.

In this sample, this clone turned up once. CDR3 DNA: TGTGCCAGCAGCTTAACCGGACAGGGCCACGAGCAGTACTTC. It specifies CASSLTGQGHEQYF. The chain employs TRBV13 and TRBJ2-7, with 8 positions matching TRBD1. This CDR3 has 14 amino acids. CDR1 is PRHDT, CDR2 FYEKMQ, per germline (reference sequence). Unmatched junction bases numbered 5, after V lost 2 bases and J lost 5 bases.

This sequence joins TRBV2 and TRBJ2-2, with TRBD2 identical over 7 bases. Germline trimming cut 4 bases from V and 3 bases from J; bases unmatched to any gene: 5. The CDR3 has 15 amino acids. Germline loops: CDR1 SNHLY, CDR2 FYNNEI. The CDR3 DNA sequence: TGTGCCAGCAGTGGCTTCGCGGGAGACACCGGGGAGCTGTTTTTT. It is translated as CASSGFAGDTGELFF.

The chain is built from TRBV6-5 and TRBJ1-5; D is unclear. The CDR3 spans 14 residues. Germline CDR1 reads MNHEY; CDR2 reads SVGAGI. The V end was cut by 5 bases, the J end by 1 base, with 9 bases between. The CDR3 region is CASSPRLSNQPQHF. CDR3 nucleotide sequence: TGTGCCAGCAGTCCCCGTCTCAGCAATCAGCCCCAGCATTTT.

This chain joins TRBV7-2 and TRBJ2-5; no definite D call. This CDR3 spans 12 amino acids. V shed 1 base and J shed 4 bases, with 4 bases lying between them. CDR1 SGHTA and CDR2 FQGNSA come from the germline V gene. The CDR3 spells CASSLGRETQYF. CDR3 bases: TGTGCCAGCAGCTTAGGTCGAGAGACCCAGTACTTC.

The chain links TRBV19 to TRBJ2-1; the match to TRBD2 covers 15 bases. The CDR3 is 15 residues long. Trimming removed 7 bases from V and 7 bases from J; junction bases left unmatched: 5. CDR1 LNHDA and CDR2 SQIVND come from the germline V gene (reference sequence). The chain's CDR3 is CASTKGLAGGNEQFF. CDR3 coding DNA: TGTGCCAGTACTAAAGGACTAGCGGGAGGGAATGAGCAGTTCTTC. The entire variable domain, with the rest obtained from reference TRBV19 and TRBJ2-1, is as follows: DGGITQSPKYLFRKEGQNVTLSCEQNLNHDAMYWYRQDPGQGLRLIYYSQIVNDFQKGDIAEGYSVSREKKESFPLTVTSAQKNPTAFYLCASTKGLAGGNEQFFGPGTRLTVL.

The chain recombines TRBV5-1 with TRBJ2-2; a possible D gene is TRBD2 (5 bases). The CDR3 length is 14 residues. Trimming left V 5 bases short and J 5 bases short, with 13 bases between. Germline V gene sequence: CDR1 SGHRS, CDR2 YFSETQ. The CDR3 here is CASRAQPGTGELFF. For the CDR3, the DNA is TGCGCCAGCAGGGCCCAGCCGGGGACCGGGGAGCTGTTTTTT.

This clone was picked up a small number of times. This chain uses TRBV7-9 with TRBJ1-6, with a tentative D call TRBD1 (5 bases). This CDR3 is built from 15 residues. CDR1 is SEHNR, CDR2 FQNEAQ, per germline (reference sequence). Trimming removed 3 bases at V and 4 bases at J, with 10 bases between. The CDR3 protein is CASSFGDSYNSPLHF. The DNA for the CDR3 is TGTGCCAGCAGCTTCGGGGACTCATATAATTCACCCCTCCACTTT. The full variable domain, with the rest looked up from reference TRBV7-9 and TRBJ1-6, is DTGVSQNPRHKITKRGQNVTFRCDPISEHNRLYWYRQTLGQGPEFLTYFQNEAQLEKSRLLSDRFSAERPKGSFSTLEIQRTEQGDSAMYLCASSFGDSYNSPLHFGNGTRLTVT.

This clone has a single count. The CDR3 DNA is TGTGCCAGCAGCTATTACAACACAGATACGCAGTATTTT. Translation: CASSYYNTDTQYF. The chain joins TRBV7-2 to TRBJ2-3; no clear D gene. CDR1 and CDR2 from the germline V gene are SGHTA and FQGNSA. This CDR3 contains 13 residues. V dropped 4 bases and J dropped 2 bases, with 7 bases sitting between them.

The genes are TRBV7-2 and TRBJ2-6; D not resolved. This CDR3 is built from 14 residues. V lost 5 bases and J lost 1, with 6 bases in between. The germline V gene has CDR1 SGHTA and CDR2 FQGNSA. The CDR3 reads CASSRVSGANVLTF. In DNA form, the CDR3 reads TGTGCCAGCAGCAGAGTATCTGGGGCCAACGTCCTGACTTTC.

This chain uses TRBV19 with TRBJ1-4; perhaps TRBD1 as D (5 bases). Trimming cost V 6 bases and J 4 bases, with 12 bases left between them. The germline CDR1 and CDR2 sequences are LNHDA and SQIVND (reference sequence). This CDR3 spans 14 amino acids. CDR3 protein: CASRAGQNNEKLFF. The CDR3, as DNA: TGTGCCAGTAGGGCCGGACAAAATAATGAAAAACTGTTTTTT.

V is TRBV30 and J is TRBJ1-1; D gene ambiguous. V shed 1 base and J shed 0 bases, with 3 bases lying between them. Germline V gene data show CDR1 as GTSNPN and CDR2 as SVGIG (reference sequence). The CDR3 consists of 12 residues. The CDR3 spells CAWSGMNTEAFF. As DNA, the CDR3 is TGTGCCTGGAGTGGTATGAACACTGAAGCTTTCTTT.

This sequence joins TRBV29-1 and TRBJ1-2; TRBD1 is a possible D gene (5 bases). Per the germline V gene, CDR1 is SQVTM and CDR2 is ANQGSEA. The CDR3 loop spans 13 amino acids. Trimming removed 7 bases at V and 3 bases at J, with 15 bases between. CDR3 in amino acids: CSASPQGYYGYTF. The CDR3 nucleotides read TGCAGCGCCTCACCCCAGGGATACTATGGCTACACCTTC.

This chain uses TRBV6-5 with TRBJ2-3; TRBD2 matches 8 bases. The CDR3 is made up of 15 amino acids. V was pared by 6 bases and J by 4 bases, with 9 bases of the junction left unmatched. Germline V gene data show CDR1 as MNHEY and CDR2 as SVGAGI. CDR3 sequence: CASRTTSGKPDTQYF. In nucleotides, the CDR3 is TGTGCCAGCAGGACTACTAGCGGCAAGCCAGATACGCAGTATTTT.

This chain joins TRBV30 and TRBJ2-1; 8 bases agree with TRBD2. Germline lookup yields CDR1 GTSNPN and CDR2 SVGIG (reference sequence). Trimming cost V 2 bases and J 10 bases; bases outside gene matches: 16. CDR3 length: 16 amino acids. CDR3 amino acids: CAWSLRGAGGPWEQFF. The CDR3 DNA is TGTGCCTGGAGTCTTCGTGGGGCGGGAGGACCTTGGGAGCAGTTCTTC.

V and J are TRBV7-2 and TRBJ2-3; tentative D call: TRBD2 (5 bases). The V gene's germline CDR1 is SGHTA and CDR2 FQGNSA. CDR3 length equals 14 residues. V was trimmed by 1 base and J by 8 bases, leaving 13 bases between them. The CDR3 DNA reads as TGTGCCAGCAGCTTAGTGCGGGCCGAGGGTACGCAGTATTTT. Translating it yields CASSLVRAEGTQYF.

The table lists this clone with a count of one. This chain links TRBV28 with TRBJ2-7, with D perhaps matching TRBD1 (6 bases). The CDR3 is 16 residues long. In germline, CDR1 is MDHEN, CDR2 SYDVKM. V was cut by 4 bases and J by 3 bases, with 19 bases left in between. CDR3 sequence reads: CASSSMTGLGVYEQYF. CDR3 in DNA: TGTGCCAGCAGTTCAATGACAGGCCTAGGGGTCTACGAGCAGTACTTC. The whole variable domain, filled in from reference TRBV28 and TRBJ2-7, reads DVKVTQSSRYLVKRTGEKVFLECVQDMDHENMFWYRQDPGLGLRLIYFSYDVKMKEKGDIPEGYSVSREKKERFSLILESASTNQTSMYLCASSSMTGLGVYEQYFGPGTRLTVT.

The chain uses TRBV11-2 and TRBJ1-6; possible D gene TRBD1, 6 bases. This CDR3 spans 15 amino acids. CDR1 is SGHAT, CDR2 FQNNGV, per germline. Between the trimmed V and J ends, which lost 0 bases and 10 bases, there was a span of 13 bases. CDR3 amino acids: CASSLEDSAQSPLHF. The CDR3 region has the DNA TGTGCCAGCAGCTTAGAGGACAGCGCCCAATCACCCCTCCACTTT. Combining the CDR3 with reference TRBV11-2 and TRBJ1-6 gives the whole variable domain EAGVAQSPRYKIIEKRQSVAFWCNPISGHATLYWYQQILGQGPKLLIQFQNNGVVDDSQLPKDRFSAERLKGVDSTLKIQPAKLEDSAVYLCASSLEDSAQSPLHFGNGTRLTVT.

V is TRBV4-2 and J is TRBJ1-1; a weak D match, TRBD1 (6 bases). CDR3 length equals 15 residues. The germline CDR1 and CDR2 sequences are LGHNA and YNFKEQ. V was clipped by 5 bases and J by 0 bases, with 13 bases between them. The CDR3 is CASSSAKGVNTEAFF. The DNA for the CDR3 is TGTGCCAGCAGCAGTGCGAAGGGGGTGAACACTGAAGCTTTCTTT.

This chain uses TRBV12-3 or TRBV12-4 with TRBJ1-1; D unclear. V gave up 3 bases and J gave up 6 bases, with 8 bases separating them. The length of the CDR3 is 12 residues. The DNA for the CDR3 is TGTGCCAGCAGTTTTCTGGGCGCTGAAGCTTTCTTT. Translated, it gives CASSFLGAEAFF.

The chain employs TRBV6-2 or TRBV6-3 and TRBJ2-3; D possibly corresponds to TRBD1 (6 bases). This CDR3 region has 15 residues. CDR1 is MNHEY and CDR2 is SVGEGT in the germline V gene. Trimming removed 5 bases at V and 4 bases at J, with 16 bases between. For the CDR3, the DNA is TGTGCCAGCAGTCACGAACTACAGGGTTCAGATACGCAGTATTTT. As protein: CASSHELQGSDTQYF.

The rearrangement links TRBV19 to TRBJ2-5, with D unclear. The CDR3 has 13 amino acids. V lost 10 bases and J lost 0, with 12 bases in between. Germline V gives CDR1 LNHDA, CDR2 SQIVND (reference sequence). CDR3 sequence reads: CATQSNYQETQYF. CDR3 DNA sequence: TGTGCCACCCAGTCGAATTACCAAGAGACCCAGTACTTC.

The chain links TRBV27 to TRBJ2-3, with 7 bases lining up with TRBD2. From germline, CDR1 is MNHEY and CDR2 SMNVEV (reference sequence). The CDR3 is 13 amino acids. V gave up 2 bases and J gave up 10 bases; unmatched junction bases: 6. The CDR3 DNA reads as TGTGCCAGCAGTTTACTCGGACTAGGACCGCAGTATTTT. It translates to CASSLLGLGPQYF.

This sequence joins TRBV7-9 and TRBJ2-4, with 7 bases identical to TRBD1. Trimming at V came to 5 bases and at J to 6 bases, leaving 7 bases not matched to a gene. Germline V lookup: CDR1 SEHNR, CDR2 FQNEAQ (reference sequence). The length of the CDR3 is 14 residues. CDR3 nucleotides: TGTGCCAGCAGCCGAGGGGGCGAGTCAAACATTCAGTACTTC. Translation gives CASSRGGESNIQYF. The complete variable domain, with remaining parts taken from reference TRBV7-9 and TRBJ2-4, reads DTGVSQNPRHKITKRGQNVTFRCDPISEHNRLYWYRQTLGQGPEFLTYFQNEAQLEKSRLLSDRFSAERPKGSFSTLEIQRTEQGDSAMYLCASSRGGESNIQYFGAGTRLSVL.

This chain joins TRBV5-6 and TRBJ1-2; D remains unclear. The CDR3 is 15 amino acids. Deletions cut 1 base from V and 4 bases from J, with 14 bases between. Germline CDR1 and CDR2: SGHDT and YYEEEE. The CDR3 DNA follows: TGTGCCAGCAGCTTGAAATTTTTGTCTGTCTATGGCTACACCTTC. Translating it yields CASSLKFLSVYGYTF.

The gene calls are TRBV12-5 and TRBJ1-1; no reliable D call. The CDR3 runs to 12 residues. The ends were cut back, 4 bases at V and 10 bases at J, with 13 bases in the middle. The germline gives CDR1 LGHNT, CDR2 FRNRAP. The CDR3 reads CASGSNSGRAFF. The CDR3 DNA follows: TGTGCTAGTGGTTCAAACTCAGGTAGAGCTTTCTTT.

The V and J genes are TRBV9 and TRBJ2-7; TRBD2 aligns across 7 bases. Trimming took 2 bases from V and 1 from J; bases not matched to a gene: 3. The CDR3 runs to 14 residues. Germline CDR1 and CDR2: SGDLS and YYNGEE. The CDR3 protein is CASSVSGNSYEQYF. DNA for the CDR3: TGTGCCAGCAGCGTGAGCGGGAATTCCTACGAGCAGTACTTC.

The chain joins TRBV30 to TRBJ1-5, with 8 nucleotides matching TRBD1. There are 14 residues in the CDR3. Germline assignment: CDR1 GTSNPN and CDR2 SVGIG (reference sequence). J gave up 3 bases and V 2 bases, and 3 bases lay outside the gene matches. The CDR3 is CAWSPGQANQPQHF. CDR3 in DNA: TGTGCCTGGAGTCCGGGACAGGCCAATCAGCCCCAGCATTTT.

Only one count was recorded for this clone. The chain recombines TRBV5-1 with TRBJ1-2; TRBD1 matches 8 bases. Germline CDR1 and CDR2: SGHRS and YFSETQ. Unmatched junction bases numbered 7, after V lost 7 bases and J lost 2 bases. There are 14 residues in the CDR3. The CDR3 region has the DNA TGCGCCAGCCGACCTACAGGGGGGAACTATGGCTACACCTTC. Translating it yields CASRPTGGNYGYTF.